Following are 16 T cell receptor beta chains from one sample sequenced in a study of T-cell reconstitution after alpha-beta-depleted transplantation in children. The authors prepared the TCRbeta library with unique molecular identifiers. Each CDR3 protein gets one entry after TCRdb re-called the PCR reads with MiXCR. The sample has fewer than 20,000 distinct CDR3 sequences; less than 9.5% are singletons. The source was PBMCs, mostly from graft donor cells, collected 60 days after TCRalphabeta/CD19-depleted stem cell transplant. The receptors shown here come from a boy less than two years old who had a stem cell transplant for Wiskott-Aldrich syndrome, so the T cells may come from the graft donor.

In its sample, this clonotype was seen many times. V and J are TRBV5-1 and TRBJ2-2; possibly TRBD2 for D (6 bases). The CDR3 contains 16 residues. Looked up from germline, CDR1 is SGHRS and CDR2 is YFSETQ. V was trimmed by 0 bases and J by 0 bases, leaving 9 bases between them. The CDR3 nucleotides are TGCGCCAGCAGCTTGGGGCGGGACCCGAACACCGGGGAGCTGTTTTTT. As protein: CASSLGRDPNTGELFF.

The chain joins TRBV20-1 to TRBJ2-2; no clear D gene. Trimming pared 4 bases from V and 2 bases from J, leaving 17 bases between. CDR1 is DFQATT, CDR2 SNEGSKA, per germline (reference sequence). The CDR3 length is 16 residues. CDR3 sequence reads: CSAILAPRANTGELFF. The CDR3 region has the DNA TGCAGTGCTATTTTGGCTCCTCGGGCTAACACCGGGGAGCTGTTTTTT.

V usage is TRBV20-1 and J usage is TRBJ2-1; tentative D call: TRBD2 (6 bases). CDR1 and CDR2 (germline): DFQATT, SNEGSKA (reference sequence). This CDR3 comprises 17 residues. V lost 6 bases, J lost 2 bases, and 23 bases lay in between. The chain's CDR3 is CSARAGRVRETYNEQFF. The CDR3 DNA follows: TGCAGTGCCAGGGCGGGAAGGGTCCGGGAAACCTACAATGAGCAGTTCTTC.

This clonotype was seen many times. The genes are TRBV7-6 and TRBJ2-1; the D gene is possibly TRBD2 (5 bases). This CDR3 contains 15 residues. V was trimmed by 3 bases and J by 0 bases, leaving 9 bases between them. Per germline, CDR1 SGHVS and CDR2 FNYEAQ. The CDR3 sequence is CASSLGVPSYNEQFF. CDR3 bases: TGTGCCAGCAGCTTGGGAGTCCCCTCCTACAATGAGCAGTTCTTC.

CDR3 residues: CASSVVEQGIEQFF. In DNA, the CDR3 is TGTGCCAGCAGCGTAGTGGAACAGGGCATTGAGCAGTTCTTC. V and J are TRBV9 and TRBJ2-1, with a tentative D call TRBD1 (6 bases). V shed 0 bases and J shed 9 bases, with 13 bases lying between them. The length of the CDR3 is 14 residues. Per germline, CDR1 SGDLS and CDR2 YYNGEE.

The CDR3 nucleotides read TGTGCCAGCAGCTCTTCCGGGACGCCAATTGGGGCCGGGGAGCTGTTTTTT. This sequence encodes CASSSSGTPIGAGELFF. This sequence joins TRBV7-2 and TRBJ2-2; D could derive from TRBD1 or TRBD2 (5 bases each). This CDR3 is built from 17 residues. Trimming pared 4 bases from V and 6 bases from J, leaving 21 bases between. The germline V gene has CDR1 SGHTA and CDR2 FQGNSA.

CDR3 sequence: CASRGPYRGSSYEQYF. In DNA, the CDR3 is TGTGCCAGCAGGGGGCCCTACAGGGGGAGCTCCTACGAGCAGTACTTC. V gene TRBV6-1 combines with J gene TRBJ2-7; TRBD1 matches 8 bases. The germline CDR1 and CDR2 sequences are MNHNS and SASEGT. CDR3 length: 16 amino acids. The ends lost 6 bases at V and 0 bases at J; junction bases unmatched: 10.

This clonotype was counted many times. V and J are TRBV20-1 and TRBJ2-1; D perhaps matches TRBD1 (6 bases). The germline V and J ends were trimmed by 1 base and 7 bases, with 14 bases remaining between them. This CDR3 contains 14 residues. Germline V gene sequence: CDR1 DFQATT, CDR2 SNEGSKA (reference sequence). CDR3: CSARGHPTGNEQFF. Written as DNA, the CDR3 is TGCAGTGCTAGAGGTCACCCCACAGGGAATGAGCAGTTCTTC.

This clonotype has only one observation. The V call is TRBV11-1, the J call TRBJ1-1; D unclear. V lost 4 bases to trimming and J lost 2 bases, with 11 bases between them. This CDR3 comprises 14 residues. Germline lookup yields CDR1 SGHAT and CDR2 FQDESV (reference sequence). The CDR3, as DNA: TGTGCCAGCAGCTCGACGAACGGAAACACTGAAGCTTTCTTT. Its protein product is CASSSTNGNTEAFF.

This clonotype appeared a few times. A much larger clone differs by one base, so this may be a read error. V is TRBV28 and J is TRBJ2-4; D is possibly TRBD1 (6 bases). The CDR3 sequence is 16 residues long. Looked up from germline, CDR1 is MDHEN and CDR2 is SYDVKM. The DNA for the CDR3 is TGTGCCAGCAGTTTCTGGACAGCTAGCTTCCAAAACAGTCAGTACTTC. It is translated as CASSFWTASFQNSQYF. Variable domain in full (rest from reference TRBV28 and TRBJ2-4): DVKVTQSSRYLVKRTGEKVFLECVQDMDHENMFWYRQDPGLGLRLIYFSYDVKMKEKGDIPEGYSVSREKKERFSLILESASTNQTSMYLCASSFWTASFQNSQYFGAGTRLSVL.

This clonotype appeared many times. This sequence joins TRBV12-3 or TRBV12-4 and TRBJ1-2; D not resolved. Trimming removed 3 bases from V and 6 bases from J, with 17 bases in between. The CDR3 contains 15 residues. In nucleotides, the CDR3 is TGTGCCAGCAGTTTGGGCAGCCGAAGAACGGATGGCTACACCTTC. As protein: CASSLGSRRTDGYTF.

This clonotype is labeled medium-sized. CDR3 loop: CASSLQENTEAFF. The CDR3 DNA sequence: TGTGCCAGTAGTCTACAGGAAAACACTGAAGCTTTCTTT. The chain links TRBV19 to TRBJ1-1; D is possibly TRBD1 (5 bases). V shed 5 bases and J shed 2 bases, with 9 bases lying between them. Germline CDR1 LNHDA, CDR2 SQIVND (reference sequence). This CDR3 region has 13 residues.

This clonotype was counted a few times. The V and J genes are TRBV5-6 and TRBJ1-3; D unclear. Trimming shortened V by 4 bases and J by 1 base, and 12 bases separated the two germline ends. The CDR3 runs 15 residues. CDR1 is SGHDT, CDR2 YYEEEE, per germline. CDR3 sequence (DNA): TGTGCCAGCAGCCCATTCGGGTTTTCTGGAAACACCATATATTTT. Its translation: CASSPFGFSGNTIYF.

This clonotype was seen at least ten times. The rearrangement links TRBV20-1 to TRBJ2-7; a possible D gene is TRBD2 (7 bases). The CDR3 consists of 15 residues. The V gene's germline CDR1 is DFQATT and CDR2 SNEGSKA (reference sequence). Trimming pared 2 bases from V and 2 bases from J, leaving 16 bases between. As DNA, the CDR3 is TGCAGTGCTAGATCGGGGGGCAGTTTAACCTACGAGCAGTACTTC. This translates into CSARSGGSLTYEQYF.

This clonotype appeared a few times. The chain combines TRBV20-1 with TRBJ2-1, with 10 bases lining up with TRBD2. The CDR3 sequence is 16 residues long. In germline, CDR1 is DFQATT, CDR2 SNEGSKA (reference sequence). The trim removed 0 bases at V and 6 bases at J, leaving 8 bases unmatched. In nucleotides, the CDR3 is TGCAGTGCTAGAGATTACCGAGCGGGAGGGTTCAATGAGCAGTTCTTC. It yields the protein CSARDYRAGGFNEQFF.

V usage is TRBV27 and J usage is TRBJ2-3, with 11 bases that match TRBD2. The V gene end was trimmed by 5 bases and the J gene end by 4 bases; junction bases not matched to a gene: 11. The CDR3 is made up of 17 amino acids. Germline-derived CDR1 and CDR2 are MNHEY and SMNVEV (reference sequence). CDR3: CASSPTRLAGGSDTQYF. In nucleotides, the CDR3 is TGTGCCAGCAGTCCCACCCGCCTAGCGGGAGGCTCAGATACGCAGTATTTT.